This T cell receptor beta chain appears in the sequencing data of a study of blood T cell repertoires in COVID-19. The table came from immunoSEQ multiplex PCR; TCRdb's copy has only in-frame clones and leaves some out. The sample lists 140,000 to 150,000 clones; about 80% were seen once. The table lists this clone with a count of one. V shed 5 bases, J shed 0 bases, and the junction held 13 bases outside the gene matches. The CDR3 extends over 17 amino acids. The germline CDR1 and CDR2 sequences are MNHEY and SMNVEV (reference sequence). This TCR was sampled from a woman aged 45-65 years who had recovered from COVID-19. The specimen sequenced was PBMCs or T cells enriched from blood (not recorded which). The genes are TRBV27 and TRBJ2-7; 7 bases match TRBD1. The CDR3 sequence is CASSLLPDRKNSYEQYF. The CDR3 nucleotides are TGTGCCAGCAGTCTACTGCCGGACAGGAAAAACTCCTACGAGCAGTACTTC.